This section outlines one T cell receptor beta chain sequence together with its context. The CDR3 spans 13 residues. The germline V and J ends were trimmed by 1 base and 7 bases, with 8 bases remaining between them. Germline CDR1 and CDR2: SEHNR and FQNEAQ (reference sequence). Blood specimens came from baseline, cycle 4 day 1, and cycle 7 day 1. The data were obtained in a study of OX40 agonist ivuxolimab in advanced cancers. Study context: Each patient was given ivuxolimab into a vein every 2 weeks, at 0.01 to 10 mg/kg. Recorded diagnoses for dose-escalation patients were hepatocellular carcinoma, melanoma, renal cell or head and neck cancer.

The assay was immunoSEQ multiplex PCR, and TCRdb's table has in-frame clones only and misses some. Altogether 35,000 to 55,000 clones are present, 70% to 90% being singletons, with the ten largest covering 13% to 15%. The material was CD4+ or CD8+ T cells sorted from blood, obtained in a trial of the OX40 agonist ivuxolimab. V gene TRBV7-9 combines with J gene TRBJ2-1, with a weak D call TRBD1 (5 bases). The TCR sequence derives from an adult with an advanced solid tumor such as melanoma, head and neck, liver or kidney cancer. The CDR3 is CASSLGSGNEQFF. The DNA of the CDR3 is TGTGCCAGCAGCTTAGGATCAGGGAATGAGCAGTTCTTC.